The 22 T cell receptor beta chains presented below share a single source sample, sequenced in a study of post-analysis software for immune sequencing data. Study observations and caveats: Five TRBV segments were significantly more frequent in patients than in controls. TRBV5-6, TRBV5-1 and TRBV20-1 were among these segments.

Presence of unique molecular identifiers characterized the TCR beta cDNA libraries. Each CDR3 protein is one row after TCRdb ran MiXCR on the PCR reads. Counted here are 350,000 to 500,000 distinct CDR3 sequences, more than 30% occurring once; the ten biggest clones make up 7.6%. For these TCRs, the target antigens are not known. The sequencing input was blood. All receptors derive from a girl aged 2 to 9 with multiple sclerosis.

CDR3 nucleotides: TGTGCCATCAGTGAGCCTTCGCGGGGCGGGACAGGGTATTCCTACGAGCAGTACTTC. Encoded protein: CAISEPSRGGTGYSYEQYF. The chain links TRBV10-3 to TRBJ2-7; the match to TRBD1 covers 9 bases. Germline CDR1 ENHRY, CDR2 SYGVKD. This CDR3 has 19 amino acids. V shed 2 bases and J 1 base; nucleotides not matched to a gene: 15.

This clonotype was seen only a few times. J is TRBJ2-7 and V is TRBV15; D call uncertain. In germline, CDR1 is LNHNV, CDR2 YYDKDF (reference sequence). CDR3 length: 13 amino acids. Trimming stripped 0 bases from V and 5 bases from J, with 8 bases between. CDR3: CATSRDRAHEQYF. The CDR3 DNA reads TGTGCCACCAGCAGAGATCGTGCCCACGAGCAGTACTTC.

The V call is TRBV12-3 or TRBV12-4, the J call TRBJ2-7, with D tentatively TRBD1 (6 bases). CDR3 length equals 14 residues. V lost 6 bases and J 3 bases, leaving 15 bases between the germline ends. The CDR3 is CASSPGTSYYEQYF. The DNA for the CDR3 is TGTGCCAGCAGCCCCGGGACATCCTACTACGAGCAGTACTTC.

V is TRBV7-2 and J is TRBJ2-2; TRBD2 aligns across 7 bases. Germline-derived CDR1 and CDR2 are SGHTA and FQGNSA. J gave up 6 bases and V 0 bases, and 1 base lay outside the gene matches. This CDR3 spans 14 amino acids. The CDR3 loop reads CASSLAGGSGELFF. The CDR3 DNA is TGTGCCAGCAGCTTAGCGGGGGGGTCCGGGGAGCTGTTTTTT.

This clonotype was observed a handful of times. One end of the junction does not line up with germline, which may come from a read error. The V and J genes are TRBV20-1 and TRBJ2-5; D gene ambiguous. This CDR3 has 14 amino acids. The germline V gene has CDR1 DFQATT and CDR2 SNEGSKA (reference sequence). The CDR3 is CGARVVWAQETQYF. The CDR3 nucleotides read TGCGGTGCTAGAGTCGTGTGGGCTCAAGAGACCCAGTACTTC.

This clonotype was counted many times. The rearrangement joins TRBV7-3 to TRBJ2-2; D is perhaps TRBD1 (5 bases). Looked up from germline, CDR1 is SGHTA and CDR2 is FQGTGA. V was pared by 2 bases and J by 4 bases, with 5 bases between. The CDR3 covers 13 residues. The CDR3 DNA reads TGTGCCAGCAGCTTACAGGGCACCGGGGAGCTGTTTTTT. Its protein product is CASSLQGTGELFF.

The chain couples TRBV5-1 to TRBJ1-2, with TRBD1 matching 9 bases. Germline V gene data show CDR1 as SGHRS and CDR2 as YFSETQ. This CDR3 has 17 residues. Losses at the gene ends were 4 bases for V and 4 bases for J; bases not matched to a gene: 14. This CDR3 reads CASSTVRDRVPGYGYTF. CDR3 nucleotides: TGCGCCAGCAGCACCGTCCGGGACAGGGTGCCAGGCTATGGCTACACCTTC.

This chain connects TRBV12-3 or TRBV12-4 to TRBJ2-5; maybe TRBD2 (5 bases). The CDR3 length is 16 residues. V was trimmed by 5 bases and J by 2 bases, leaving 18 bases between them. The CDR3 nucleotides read TGTGCCAGCAGTGCAAACCGGGCCAGGACTCAAGAGACCCAGTACTTC. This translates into CASSANRARTQETQYF.

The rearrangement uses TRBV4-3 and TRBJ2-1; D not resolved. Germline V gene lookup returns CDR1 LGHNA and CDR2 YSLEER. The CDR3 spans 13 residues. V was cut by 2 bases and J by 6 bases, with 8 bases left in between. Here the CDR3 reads CASSQMSSNEQFF. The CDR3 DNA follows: TGCGCCAGCAGCCAAATGAGTTCCAATGAGCAGTTCTTC.

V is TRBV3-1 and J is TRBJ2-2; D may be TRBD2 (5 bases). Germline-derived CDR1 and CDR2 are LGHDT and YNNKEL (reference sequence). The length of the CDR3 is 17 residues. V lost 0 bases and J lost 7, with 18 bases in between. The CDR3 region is CASSQDLGSRFGGELFF. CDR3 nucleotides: TGTGCCAGCAGCCAAGATCTGGGGAGTAGGTTCGGCGGGGAGCTGTTTTTT.

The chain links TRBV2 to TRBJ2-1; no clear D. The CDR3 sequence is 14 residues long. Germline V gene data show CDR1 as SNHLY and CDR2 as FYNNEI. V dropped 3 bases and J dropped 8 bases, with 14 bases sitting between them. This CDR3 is CASSDGSGVDEQFF. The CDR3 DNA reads TGTGCCAGCAGTGATGGGTCGGGTGTCGATGAGCAGTTCTTC. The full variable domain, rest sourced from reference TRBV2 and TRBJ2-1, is EPEVTQTPSHQVTQMGQEVILRCVPISNHLYFYWYRQILGQKVEFLVSFYNNEISEKSEIFDDQFSVERPDGSNFTLKIRSTKLEDSAMYFCASSDGSGVDEQFFGPGTRLTVL.

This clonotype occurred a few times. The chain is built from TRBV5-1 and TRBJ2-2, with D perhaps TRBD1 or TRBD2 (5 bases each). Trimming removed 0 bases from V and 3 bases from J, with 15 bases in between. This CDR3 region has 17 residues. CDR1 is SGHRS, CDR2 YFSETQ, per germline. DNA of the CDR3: TGCGCCAGCAGCTTGGCGGGACGCCTTGCCGACACCGGGGAGCTGTTTTTT. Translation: CASSLAGRLADTGELFF.

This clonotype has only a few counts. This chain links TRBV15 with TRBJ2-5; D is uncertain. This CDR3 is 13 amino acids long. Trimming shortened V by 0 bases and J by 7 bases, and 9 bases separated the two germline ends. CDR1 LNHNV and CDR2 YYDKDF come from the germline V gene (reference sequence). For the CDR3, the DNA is TGTGCCACCAGCAGAGATTTGGGGTTGACCCAGTACTTC. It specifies CATSRDLGLTQYF.

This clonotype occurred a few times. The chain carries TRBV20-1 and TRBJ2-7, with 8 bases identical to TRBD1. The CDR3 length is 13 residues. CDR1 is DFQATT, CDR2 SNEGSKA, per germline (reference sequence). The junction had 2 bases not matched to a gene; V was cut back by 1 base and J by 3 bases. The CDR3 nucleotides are TGCAGTGCTAGAGGACAGGGGATCTACGAGCAGTACTTC. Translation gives CSARGQGIYEQYF.

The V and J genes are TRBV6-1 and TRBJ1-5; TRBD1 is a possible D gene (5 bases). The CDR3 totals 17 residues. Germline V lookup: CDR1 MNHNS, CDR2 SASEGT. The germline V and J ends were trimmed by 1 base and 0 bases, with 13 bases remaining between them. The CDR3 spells CASSEGGQLYSNQPQHF. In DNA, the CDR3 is TGTGCCAGCAGTGAAGGTGGACAACTTTATAGCAATCAGCCCCAGCATTTT.

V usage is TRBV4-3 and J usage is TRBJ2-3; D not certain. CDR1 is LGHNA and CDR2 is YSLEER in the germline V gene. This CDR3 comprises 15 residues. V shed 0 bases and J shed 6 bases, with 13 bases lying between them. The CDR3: CASSQDHEGSDTQYF. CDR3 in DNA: TGCGCCAGCAGCCAAGATCACGAAGGATCCGATACGCAGTATTTT.

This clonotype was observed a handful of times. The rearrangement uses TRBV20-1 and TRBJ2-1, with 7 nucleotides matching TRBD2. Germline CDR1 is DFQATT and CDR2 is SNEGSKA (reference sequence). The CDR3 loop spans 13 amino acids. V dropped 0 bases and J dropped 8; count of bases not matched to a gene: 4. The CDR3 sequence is CSAREGLDYEQFF. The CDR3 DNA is TGCAGTGCTAGAGAAGGACTAGACTATGAGCAGTTCTTC.

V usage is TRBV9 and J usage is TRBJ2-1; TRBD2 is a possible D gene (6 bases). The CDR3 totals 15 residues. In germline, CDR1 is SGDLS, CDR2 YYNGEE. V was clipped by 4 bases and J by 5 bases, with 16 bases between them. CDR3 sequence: CASSTGGSWDNEQFF. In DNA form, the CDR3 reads TGTGCCAGCAGCACCGGAGGGTCTTGGGACAATGAGCAGTTCTTC.

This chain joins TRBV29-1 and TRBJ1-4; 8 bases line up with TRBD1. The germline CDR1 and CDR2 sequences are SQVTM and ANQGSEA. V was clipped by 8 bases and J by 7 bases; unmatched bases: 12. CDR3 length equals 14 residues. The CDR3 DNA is TGCAGCATCAAACAGGGGGTGCAGGCTGAAAAACTGTTTTTT. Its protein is CSIKQGVQAEKLFF.

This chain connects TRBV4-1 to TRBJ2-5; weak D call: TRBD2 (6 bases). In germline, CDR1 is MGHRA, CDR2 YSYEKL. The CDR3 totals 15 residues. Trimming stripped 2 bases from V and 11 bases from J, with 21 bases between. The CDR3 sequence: CASSQLWDSRGEQYF. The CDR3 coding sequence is TGCGCCAGCAGCCAACTTTGGGACTCCCGTGGAGAGCAGTACTTC.

CDR3: CASSSGLTGAYEQYF. The CDR3 DNA reads TGCGCCAGCAGCTCGGGATTGACAGGGGCATACGAGCAGTACTTC. The rearrangement links TRBV5-1 to TRBJ2-7, with TRBD1 matching over 8 bases. The CDR3 runs 15 residues. Germline CDR1 is SGHRS and CDR2 is YFSETQ. V shed 3 bases, J shed 4 bases, and the junction held 9 bases outside the gene matches.

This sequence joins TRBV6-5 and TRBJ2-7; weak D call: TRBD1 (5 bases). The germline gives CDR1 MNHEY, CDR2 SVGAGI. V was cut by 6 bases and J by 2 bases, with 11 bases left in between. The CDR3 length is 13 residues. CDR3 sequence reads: CASSHPRAYEQYF. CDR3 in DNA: TGTGCCAGCAGCCACCCCAGGGCCTACGAGCAGTACTTC.